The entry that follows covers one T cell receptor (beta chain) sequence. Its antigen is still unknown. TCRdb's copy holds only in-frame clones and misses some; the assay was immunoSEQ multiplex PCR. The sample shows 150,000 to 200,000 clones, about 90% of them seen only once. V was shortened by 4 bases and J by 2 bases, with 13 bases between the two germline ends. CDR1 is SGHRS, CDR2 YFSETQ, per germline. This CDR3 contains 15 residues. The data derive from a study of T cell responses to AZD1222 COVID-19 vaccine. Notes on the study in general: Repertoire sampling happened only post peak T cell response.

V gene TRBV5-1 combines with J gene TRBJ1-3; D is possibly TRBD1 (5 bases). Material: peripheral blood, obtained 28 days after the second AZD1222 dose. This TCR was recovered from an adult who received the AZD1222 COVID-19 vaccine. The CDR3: CASSGGTATGNTIYF. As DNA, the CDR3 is TGCGCCAGCAGCGGAGGGACCGCTACTGGAAACACCATATATTTT.